This T cell receptor (beta chain) was documented in a study of OX40 agonist ivuxolimab in advanced cancers. Libraries were prepared by immunoSEQ multiplex PCR; TCRdb keeps only in-frame clonotypes and omits some of them. Among around 23,000 clones listed, approximately 80% were seen once. Germline assignment: CDR1 MNHEY and CDR2 SVGAGI. The trim removed 6 bases at V and 0 bases at J, leaving 2 bases unmatched. This CDR3 has 14 amino acids. The chain carries TRBV6-5 and TRBJ1-3, with 7 bases aligning to TRBD1. This receptor was taken from an adult with an advanced solid tumor such as melanoma, head and neck, liver or kidney cancer. The sequenced sample was CD4+ or CD8+ T cells sorted from blood, obtained in a trial of the OX40 agonist ivuxolimab. The CDR3 nucleotides read TGTGCCAGCAGGGGGACAGTCTCTGGAAACACCATATATTTT. Protein product: CASRGTVSGNTIYF.